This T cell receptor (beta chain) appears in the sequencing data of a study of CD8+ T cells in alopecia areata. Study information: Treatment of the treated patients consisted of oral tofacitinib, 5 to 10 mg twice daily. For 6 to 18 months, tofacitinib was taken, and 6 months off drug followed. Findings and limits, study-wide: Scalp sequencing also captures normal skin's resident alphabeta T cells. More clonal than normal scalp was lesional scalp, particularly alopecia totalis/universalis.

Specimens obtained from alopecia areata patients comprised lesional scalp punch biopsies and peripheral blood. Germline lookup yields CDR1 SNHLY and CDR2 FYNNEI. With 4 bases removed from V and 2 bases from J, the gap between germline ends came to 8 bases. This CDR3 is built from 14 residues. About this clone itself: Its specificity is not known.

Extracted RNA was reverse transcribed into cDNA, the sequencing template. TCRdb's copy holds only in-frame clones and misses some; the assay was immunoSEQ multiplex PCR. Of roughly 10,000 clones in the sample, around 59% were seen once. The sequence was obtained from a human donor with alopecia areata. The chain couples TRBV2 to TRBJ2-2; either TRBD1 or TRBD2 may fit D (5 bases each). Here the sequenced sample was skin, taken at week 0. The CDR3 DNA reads TGTGCCAGCAGTGTTGGGGGAAACACCGGGGAGCTGTTTTTT. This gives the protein CASSVGGNTGELFF.